Included here is one T cell receptor (beta chain) sequence, with context. Its antigen is currently unknown. Every patient was affected by relapse after autologous stem cell transplantation, while exposure to brentuximab vedotin was not uniform. These data come from a study of PD-1 blockade in classical Hodgkin lymphoma. Study-wide results and caveats: When nivolumab was started under 1 year after ASCT, patients were excluded. Reported baseline diversity: healthy donors highest, relapsed/refractory patients lowest.

Sequencing was performed with immunoSEQ multiplex PCR; in TCRdb, only in-frame clones are kept and a portion is missing. The sample records some 65,000 clones, over 70% being singletons. CDR3 length equals 14 residues. CDR1 is GTSNPN and CDR2 is SVGIG in the germline V gene (reference sequence). V usage is TRBV30 and J usage is TRBJ1-1, with D possibly TRBD1 on 5 matching bases. The input for sequencing was peripheral blood mononuclear cells (PBMCs), taken before the second cycle of nivolumab. This TCR came from a human donor with classical Hodgkin lymphoma. The CDR3 DNA follows: TGTGGGGGCCGCATCGAACTGGTGAACACTGAAGCTTTCTTT. Amino acids: CGGRIELVNTEAFF.